The 6 T cell receptor beta chains reported below all come from one sample, sequenced in a study of T cells in Graves' hyperthyroidism and ophthalmopathy. Amplification yielded TCR beta CDR3 regions, with RNA transcripts as the source. The study used the HTBI primer set for a first-round RT-PCR of the TCR CDR3. TCRdb re-called the multiplex PCR reads through MiXCR, storing one row per CDR3 protein. The repertoire holds hundreds of thousands of distinct CDR3 sequences, with 12% to 15% as singletons. The sequenced sample was blood. The receptors were sampled from a woman aged 18-29 years with Graves' hyperthyroidism.

The chain carries TRBV27 and TRBJ2-1; tentative D call: TRBD2 (6 bases). Germline values: CDR1 MNHEY, CDR2 SMNVEV (reference sequence). The CDR3 contains 15 residues. Trimming stripped 8 bases from V and 3 bases from J, with 17 bases between. CDR3 coding DNA: TGTGCCAGCCGGCGGGGTCCCCTTTACTACAATGAGCAGTTCTTC. This translates into CASRRGPLYYNEQFF.

The chain carries TRBV6-1 and TRBJ2-7; D remains unclear. This CDR3 spans 15 amino acids. The germline V gene has CDR1 MNHNS and CDR2 SASEGT. V was clipped by 2 bases and J by 5 bases, with 16 bases between them. The CDR3 protein is CASSEHEAPKHEQYF. CDR3 DNA: TGTGCCAGCAGTGAACACGAAGCGCCGAAACACGAGCAGTACTTC.

In this sample, this clonotype turned up many times. The chain carries TRBV18 and TRBJ1-1; tentatively, D is TRBD1 (5 bases). Germline lookup yields CDR1 KGHSH and CDR2 LQKENI. CDR3 length equals 14 residues. The V and J ends lost 6 bases and 0 bases respectively, with 11 bases between them. The CDR3 DNA reads TGTGCCAGCTCCCAGGACATATTGAACACTGAAGCTTTCTTT. It specifies CASSQDILNTEAFF.

This clonotype was counted many times. The rearrangement joins TRBV12-3 or TRBV12-4 to TRBJ2-5; D is perhaps TRBD2 (6 bases). The CDR3 length is 13 residues. V gave up 6 bases and J gave up 3 bases, with 11 bases separating them. The CDR3: CASRRAGEETQYF. DNA for the CDR3: TGTGCCAGCAGACGAGCGGGCGAAGAGACCCAGTACTTC.

With regard to this clonotype: A much larger clone differs from this one at a single base, so this may be a read error. The chain uses TRBV27 and TRBJ1-1; no clear D. The CDR3 has 16 residues. The germline CDR1 and CDR2 sequences are MNHEY and SMNVEV (reference sequence). CDR3 bases: TGTGCCAGCAGTCCACTGACCCTAACTCGAGGCACTGAAGCTCTCTTT. Amino acid sequence: CASSPLTLTRGTEALF.

This clonotype has ten or more counts. The genes are TRBV11-2 and TRBJ2-7; no reliable D call. Germline CDR1 SGHAT, CDR2 FQNNGV. Trimming removed 8 bases at V and 6 bases at J, with 11 bases between. The CDR3 loop spans 11 amino acids. For the CDR3, the DNA is TGTGCCAGCCAGAAGGGTGGCGAGCAGTACTTC. Translated: CASQKGGEQYF.